This TCR beta chain was identified during a study of cytomegalovirus exposure and HLA in healthy donors (dated by TCRdb to about 2017). Turning to the overall study: In an earlier analysis of fewer than 750 of the donors, under 300 Gb of sequence data and 117 million unique TCR beta sequences from roughly 200 million T cells were reported. On average, 235,054 unique TCR beta nucleotide sequences were sequenced per donor among fewer than 500 genotyped donors of the cohort, with roughly 19% of those sequences being non-productive. The study was designed to test whether signatures of past pathogen exposure could be identified by cataloging public T cell receptors. Alongside the repertoire data, information on donor age, sex, ethnicity and CMV serostatus was compiled. About 300 gigabases of sequencing data and 78 million or so unique TCR sequences were included in an early release covering 500 to 750 HLA-typed donors. All discovery cohort repertoires had been generated using a single sequencing platform. Both class I and class II loci were covered by HLA typing, at four-digit resolution. In addition to the first cohort of around 670 subjects, a separate validation cohort of 120 different subjects was used. The study profiled the T cell repertoires of hundreds of subjects by immunosequencing and related them to cytomegalovirus serostatus. Of the 398 genotyped donors, approximately 83% fell in the genetic ancestry cluster associated with self-reported Caucasian donors. To decide whether each TCR beta V gene segment behaved as functional or pseudogenic, an earlier analysis of approximately 590 of the donors relied on high-throughput TCR beta sequencing. Because of strong linkage in the cohort, 4 to 6 DR-DQ haplotypes were treated as single units for association and clustering. A later analysis re-analyzed previously published TCR beta repertoires from approximately 700 donors and added high-resolution HLA genotyping to study TCR occurrence patterns. In a later genetic analysis, genome-wide SNP genotypes for 398 of the 666 donors were used, and that subset was treated as a discovery cohort. The later analysis used no new phenotypic data to find candidate immune exposures, relying instead on TCR beta sequences and their occurrence across donors. The number of donors typed differed by locus, with about 620-630 for A, B, C, DRB1 and DQB1, about 500 for DQA1, 600 to 610 for DPA1, and approximately 470 for DPB1. To predict cytomegalovirus infection status, the study combined high-throughput TCR immunosequencing, statistical association of individual TCRs with disease status, and machine learning. What the authors observed across the whole study: Correlated functional status among segregating V segments might reflect linkage disequilibrium, but an unknown experimental factor could not be ruled out. In the study, 150 to 200 TCR beta chains were listed as associated with cytomegalovirus. While some public TCRs were present in many individuals, most TCR sequences turned up only very rarely across donors. Because some donors lacked HLA typing at each locus, the association tests relied only on the typed subset. Several of the top co-occurrence clusters appeared to be linked to parvovirus B19, influenza, CMV and Epstein-Barr virus, according to a later analysis. It was suggested by the authors that the approach could potentially be generalized to other disease states and immunological phenotypes. Strong co-occurrence of HLA alleles, especially DR and DQ, made assigning TCR associations to individual alleles difficult. A further reported finding was that TCR beta sequences accurately predicted the HLA-A and HLA-B alleles for most subjects in the first cohort. V-gene and J-gene trimming of TCR beta chains was associated with a missense DCLRE1C variant in a later genetic analysis, and the association was replicated in an independent cohort. Roughly uniform sequencing depth across donors was assumed in presence/absence analyses, although this assumption may not hold. The classifier was reported to diagnose cytomegalovirus status with high specificity and sensitivity in both the original cohort and the validation cohort. Because counts were too low, some 17 rarely observed V segments, including chromosome 9 orphons, were excluded from the earlier analysis of 587 of the donors. This cohort had only TCR beta chains sequenced, and the lack of alpha or paired-chain data limited which features could be detected. In a later analysis, HLA-associated TCR beta chains showed more clonal expansion and lower generation probabilities than non-associated chains that were equally common. At a false discovery rate of 0.05, a later analysis linked 16,000 or so TCR beta sequences to specific HLA alleles. An earlier analysis of around 540 of the donors showed that most TCR beta V segments appeared in productive rearrangements either about 87% or about 30% of the time, which broadly matched IMGT annotations. A later genetic analysis reported fewer N-insertions in productive TCRs among donors in an Asian-associated ancestry cluster than the roughly 700-donor mean. A later analysis found that TCR association rates varied across HLA loci, with DRB1 alleles showing the most associated TCRs and HLA-C alleles the fewest. The sequencing pipeline was judged likely to have produced a cluster of highly shared sequence variants as a technical artifact. For the cohort, immune exposure information was limited to CMV serostatus. The 87-base-pair reads could not distinguish some IMGT-functional V segments, including TRBV6-2 and TRBV6-3, so those segments were excluded. In vitro tests confirmed that a few of the cytomegalovirus-associated TCR beta chains recognize cytomegalovirus antigens. According to a later analysis, most CMV-associated TCR beta chains appeared to be HLA-restricted, and the HLA associations seemed to be driven largely by CMV exposure.

Concerning this clone: No antigen is known for it. Base quality data are lacking; no much larger clone is found one base away.

Library preparation used the immunoSEQ multiplex PCR assay. A mixture of 60 forward primers for TCR Vbeta segments and 13 reverse primers for TCR Jbeta segments was used in the multiplex PCR. Amplification of the CDR3 region of rearranged TCR beta genes was performed with a multiplex PCR assay on genomic DNA. On the Illumina HiSeq System, the amplified TCR beta libraries were sequenced as 87-base-pair reads. The authors' pipeline ran thus. A later analysis counted about 80 million unique TCR beta chains across the 700 or so repertoires, and around 12 million of these chains were shared by at least two donors. Raw reads were error-corrected and collapsed into unique sequences by a nearest-neighbor algorithm in which closely related sequences were merged to remove PCR and sequencing errors. V, D and J gene segments were assigned by aligning CDR3 sequences to IMGT reference sequences. For a sequence to be retained, a match of at least six nucleotides was required to both a V gene segment and a J gene segment. Rearrangements were called productive when the CDR3 lacked stop codons and stayed in frame with V and J; all others were non-productive. CDR3 was defined according to IMGT convention as the region running from the second conserved V-encoded cysteine to the conserved J-encoded phenylalanine. In an earlier analysis of roughly 610 of the donors, sequences lacking an unambiguous match to a single V gene segment were excluded. An earlier analysis of about 600 of the donors called V segments functional above 56.7% productive rearrangements and segregating when the between-donor standard deviation exceeded 5%. A statistical classification framework was developed to diagnose cytomegalovirus status using the catalog of TCR beta chain sequences. V and J gene assignment, in a later analysis, came from comparing TCR nucleotide sequences with IMGT/GENE-DB human TR gene sequences. A later analysis assigned CDR3 sequences and most-parsimonious VDJ recombination scenarios with the TCRdist pipeline. In a later analysis, each TCR beta chain was defined by its CDR3 amino acid sequence together with its V-gene family, and reads lacking a unique V-gene family were excluded. In a later analysis, fewer than 600 highly shared, low-generation-probability nucleotide sequences were removed to address suspected cross-contamination and a sequencing artifact. A later analysis calculated a clonal expansion index for each public chain from normalized within-repertoire ranks of inferred template counts. In a later analysis, generation probabilities were computed using a VDJ recombination model fitted to out-of-frame rearrangements, and the results were checked against IGoR. In a later analysis, TCR-TCR, TCR-HLA and TCR-CMV co-occurrence was scored with hypergeometric tests, and a repertoire-size bias correction was applied to TCR pairs. In a later analysis, false discovery rates were estimated by permuting HLA or CMV assignments 20 times. A later analysis grouped co-occurring TCRs with DBSCAN, adding TCRdist sequence similarity when clustering within HLA-allele-positive subsets. For co-occurrence clustering, repertoires with fewer than 30,000 or more than 120,000 public chains were excluded, along with 5 or 6 repertoires with anomalous nucleotide sharing. The table was pulled from immuneACCESS by TCRdb, which kept in-frame rearrangements only. Such tables lose some clones; where checked, under half of the loss comes from unresolved V genes, and the rest has no known cause. V and J calls and clone size are given by that table; D and trimming were obtained from the DNA. This sample comprises 200,000 to 250,000 clones, 82% of them detected only once. Clones ranked in the top ten supply 5% to 6.5% of the sample.

Trimmed from V: 5 bases; trimmed from J: 0 bases; junction bases lacking a gene match: 10. The CDR3 spans 17 residues, from the cysteine through the phenylalanine. Of the read, only the CDR3 DNA is kept; its 51 bases are in frame from base 1. CDR1 and CDR2 are drawn from the germline V gene: SGHVS, FQNEAQ. The cohort was made up of roughly 670 healthy bone marrow donors. All cohort members were sampled while nominally healthy, although unrecorded immune exposures were likely present. The donor was CMV seropositive and belonged to the group of more than 250 seropositive cohort members. Each donor provided a peripheral blood sample, and peripheral blood mononuclear cells were used for TCR beta sequencing. The Qiagen DNeasy Blood Extraction Kit was used to extract genomic DNA from the blood cell samples.

Sequenced sample: PBMCs. The sequence was collected from a woman aged 40 to 49 in good health and CMV-seropositive. Recombination linked TRBV7-8 to TRBJ1-5; 7 bases in the junction line up with TRBD1. The DNA is TGTGCCAGCAGCCCAGGGACAGACTTCAATAGCAATCAGCCCCAGCATTTT. This gives the protein CASSPGTDFNSNQPQHF.